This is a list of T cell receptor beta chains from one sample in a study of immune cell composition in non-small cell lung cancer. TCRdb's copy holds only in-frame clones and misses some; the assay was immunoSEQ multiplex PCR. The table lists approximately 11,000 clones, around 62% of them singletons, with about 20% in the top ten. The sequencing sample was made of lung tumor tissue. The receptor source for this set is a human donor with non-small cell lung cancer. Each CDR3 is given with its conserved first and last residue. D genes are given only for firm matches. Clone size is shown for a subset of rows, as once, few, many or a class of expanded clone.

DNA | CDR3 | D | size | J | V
TGCGCCAGCAGCCAAGAGGTGGGCAGGACTTTGAACACTGAAGCTTTCTTT | CASSQEVGRTLNTEAFF | - | - | TRBJ1-1 | TRBV4-3
TGTGCCAGCAGCCAAAATAACATCTATGGCTACACCTTC | CASSQNNIYGYTF | - | - | TRBJ1-2 | TRBV14
TGTGCCAGCAGTTTGTCACTAGCGGGAGTCTACGAGCAGTACTTC | CASSLSLAGVYEQYF | TRBD2 | - | TRBJ2-7 | TRBV28
TGTGCCAGCGACAGGGGCAACACCGGGGAGCTGTTTTTT | CASDRGNTGELFF | TRBD1 | once | TRBJ2-2 | TRBV6-5
TGTGCCAGCAGTGAAATCCGGGGGTTCTACAATGAGCAGTTCTTC | CASSEIRGFYNEQFF | - | - | TRBJ2-1 | TRBV6-1
TGCGCCAGCAGCCAAGGGAAGGGGACTTCCTACGAGCAGTACTTC | CASSQGKGTSYEQYF | - | - | TRBJ2-7 | TRBV4-3
TGTGCCAGCAGCCCGGACAGGGTGCGCACAGATACGCAGTATTTT | CASSPDRVRTDTQYF | TRBD1 | - | TRBJ2-3 | TRBV5-6
TGTGCCAGCAGTCCCTATATGAACACTGAAGCTTTCTTT | CASSPYMNTEAFF | - | few | TRBJ1-1 | TRBV6-5
TGTGCCAGCTCCCCCACCACGACGAGGGAGACCCAGTACTTC | CASSPTTTRETQYF | - | - | TRBJ2-5 | TRBV18
TGTGCCAGCAGTGAAACCGGCAGGAATCAGCCCCAGCATTTT | CASSETGRNQPQHF | - | - | TRBJ1-5 | TRBV2
TGTGCCAGCAGCTTAGCCGGAGGCCTAAACACCGGGGAGCTGTTTTTT | CASSLAGGLNTGELFF | - | - | TRBJ2-2 | TRBV7-2
TGTGCCAGCTCAGCAAGGACTAGCGGGACCTACGAGCAGTACTTC | CASSARTSGTYEQYF | TRBD2 | - | TRBJ2-7 | TRBV18
TGTGCCAGCAGTTACTCTTGGCGGGAGGCCGGCAATGAGCAGTTCTTC | CASSYSWREAGNEQFF | TRBD2 | - | TRBJ2-1 | TRBV6-5
TGTGCCAGTCAACACCCGGGACTAGCGGGATACAATGAGCAGTTCTTC | CASQHPGLAGYNEQFF | TRBD2 | - | TRBJ2-1 | TRBV28
TGTGCCAGCAGCCCACGGGGGGGGAAAAGCAATCAGCCCCAGCATTTT | CASSPRGGKSNQPQHF | - | - | TRBJ1-5 | TRBV7-4
TGTGCCAGCAGCTTGCATTACAGCTCCACTGAAGCTTTCTTT | CASSLHYSSTEAFF | - | medium-sized | TRBJ1-1 | TRBV9
TGTGCCAGCAGTGCTTTTTGGACAGCGAGGGCAGATACGCAGTATTTT | CASSAFWTARADTQYF | - | medium-sized | TRBJ2-3 | TRBV6-1
TGTGCCAGCAGCTTAGTTGGCAGGGGAAGGGAAAAACTGTTTTTT | CASSLVGRGREKLFF | - | medium-sized | TRBJ1-4 | TRBV7-2
TGTGCCAGCAGCCCGAATCCCGGGACTACCAATGAGCAGTTCTTC | CASSPNPGTTNEQFF | TRBD2 | - | TRBJ2-1 | TRBV7-3
TGTGCCAGCAGCTCGGGGCGGGGGGCTTCCAAAAACATTCAGTACTTC | CASSSGRGASKNIQYF | TRBD2 | - | TRBJ2-4 | TRBV7-8